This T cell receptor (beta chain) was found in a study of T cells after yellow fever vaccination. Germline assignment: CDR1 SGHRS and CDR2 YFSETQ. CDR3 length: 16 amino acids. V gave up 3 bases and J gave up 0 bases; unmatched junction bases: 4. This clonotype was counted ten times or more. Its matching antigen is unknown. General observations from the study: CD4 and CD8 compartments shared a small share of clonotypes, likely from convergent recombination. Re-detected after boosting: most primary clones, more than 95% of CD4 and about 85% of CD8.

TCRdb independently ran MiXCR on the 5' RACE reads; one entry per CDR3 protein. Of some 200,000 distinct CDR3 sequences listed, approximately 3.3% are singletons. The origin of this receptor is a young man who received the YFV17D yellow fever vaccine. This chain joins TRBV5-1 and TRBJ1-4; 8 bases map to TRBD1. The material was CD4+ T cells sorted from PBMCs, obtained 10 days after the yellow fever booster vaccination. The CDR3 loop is CASSSQGAATNEKLFF. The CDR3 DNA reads TGCGCCAGCAGCTCTCAGGGGGCGGCAACTAATGAAAAACTGTTTTTT.